The subject of this entry is one T cell receptor beta chain. An end of the junction does not agree with germline; a read error may underlie this. The sort gate was single viable CD3+CD4+CD8-CD45RO+ cells for memory CD4+ T cells. This specimen belongs to a study of memory CD4+ T cells and cytomegalovirus serostatus. TCRdb's copy holds only in-frame clones and misses some; the assay was immunoSEQ multiplex PCR. Of about 100,000 clones in the sample, under 90% were seen once. The CDR3 has 14 amino acids. Germline V gene lookup returns CDR1 SSHAT and CDR2 FNYEAQ (reference sequence). The chain joins TRBV7-7 to TRBJ2-1; a possible D gene is TRBD2 (5 bases). Input material: memory CD4+ T cells from blood. The receptor comes from an adult in good health and CMV-seropositive. The CDR3: CASSSFGGGNEQFF. The CDR3 nucleotides read TGTGCTAGCAGCTCCTTTGGAGGTGGGAATGAGCAGTTCTTC.